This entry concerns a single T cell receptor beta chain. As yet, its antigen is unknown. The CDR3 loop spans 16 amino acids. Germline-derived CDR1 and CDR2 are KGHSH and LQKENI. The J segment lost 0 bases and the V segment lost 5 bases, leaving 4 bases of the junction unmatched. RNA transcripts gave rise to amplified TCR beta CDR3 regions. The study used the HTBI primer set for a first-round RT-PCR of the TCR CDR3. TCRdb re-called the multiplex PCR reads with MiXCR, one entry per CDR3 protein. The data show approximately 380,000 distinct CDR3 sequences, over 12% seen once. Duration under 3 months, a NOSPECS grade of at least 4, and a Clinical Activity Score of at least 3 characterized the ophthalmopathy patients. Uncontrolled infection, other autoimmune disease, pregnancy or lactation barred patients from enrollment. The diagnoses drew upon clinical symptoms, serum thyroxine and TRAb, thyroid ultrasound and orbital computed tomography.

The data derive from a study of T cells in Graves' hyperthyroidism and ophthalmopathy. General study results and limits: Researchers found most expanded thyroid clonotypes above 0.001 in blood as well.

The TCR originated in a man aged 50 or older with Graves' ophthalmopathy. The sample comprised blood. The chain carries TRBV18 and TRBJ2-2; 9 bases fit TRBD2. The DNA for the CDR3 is TGTGCCAGCTCAAGTACTAGCGGGTCGAACACCGGGGAGCTGTTTTTT. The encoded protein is CASSSTSGSNTGELFF.